These T cell receptor beta chains were read from a single sample in a study of cytomegalovirus exposure and HLA in healthy donors. Method: immunoSEQ multiplex PCR; TCRdb's copy keeps in-frame clones and lacks some. The table has some 90,000 clones, about 80% seen once; the top ten hold about 30%. Sequencing was carried out using PBMCs. Receptor source: a man aged 50-59 years in good health and CMV-seropositive. Both conserved end residues are part of each CDR3. Each record gives: clone size, D gene, J gene, V gene, CDR3 protein, CDR3 DNA. The D gene is left open where the match is weak. Clone size is shown for a subset of rows, as once, few, many or a class of expanded clone.

abundance: few
d_gene: -
j_gene: TRBJ1-1
v_gene: TRBV25-1
CDR3aa: CASRVTGSAEAFF
CDR3nt: TGTGCCAGCAGGGTTACAGGGAGTGCTGAAGCTTTCTTT

abundance: -
d_gene: -
j_gene: TRBJ1-5
v_gene: TRBV7-3
CDR3aa: CASSASPGQPQHF
CDR3nt: TGTGCCAGCAGTGCAAGCCCGGGTCAGCCCCAGCATTTT

abundance: -
d_gene: -
j_gene: TRBJ2-3
v_gene: TRBV4-1
CDR3aa: CASSPPVSTDTQYF
CDR3nt: TGCGCCAGCAGCCCCCCCGTAAGCACAGATACGCAGTATTTT

abundance: -
d_gene: TRBD2
j_gene: TRBJ2-7
v_gene: TRBV7-9
CDR3aa: CASSLGGKAYEQYF
CDR3nt: TGTGCCAGCAGCTTGGGGGGGAAAGCCTACGAGCAGTACTTC

abundance: -
d_gene: -
j_gene: TRBJ2-1
v_gene: TRBV6-1
CDR3aa: CASTEQPRNEQFF
CDR3nt: TGTGCCAGCACCGAACAGCCTCGGAATGAGCAGTTCTTC

abundance: -
d_gene: -
j_gene: TRBJ2-4
v_gene: TRBV7-9
CDR3aa: CASSPSPVGGRQYF
CDR3nt: TGTGCCAGCAGCCCCTCCCCGGTCGGGGGGCGTCAGTACTTC

abundance: -
d_gene: TRBD2
j_gene: TRBJ2-1
v_gene: TRBV7-9
CDR3aa: CASSSPGLAGGNEQFF
CDR3nt: TGTGCCAGCAGCTCCCCGGGACTAGCGGGAGGCAATGAGCAGTTCTTC

abundance: -
d_gene: -
j_gene: TRBJ2-1
v_gene: TRBV5-1
CDR3aa: CASSLGVGRSYNEQFF
CDR3nt: TGCGCCAGCAGCTTAGGGGTAGGGAGGTCCTACAATGAGCAGTTCTTC

abundance: -
d_gene: -
j_gene: TRBJ2-6
v_gene: TRBV6-1
CDR3aa: CASSEAGGGANVLTF
CDR3nt: TGTGCCAGCAGTGAAGCAGGGGGTGGGGCCAACGTCCTGACTTTC

abundance: -
d_gene: TRBD2
j_gene: TRBJ2-1
v_gene: TRBV2
CDR3aa: CAGSSGVEQFF
CDR3nt: TGTGCCGGCTCTAGCGGGGTTGAGCAGTTCTTC

abundance: -
d_gene: TRBD1
j_gene: TRBJ2-4
v_gene: TRBV7-9
CDR3aa: CASSWGQDQAKNIQYF
CDR3nt: TGTGCCAGCAGCTGGGGACAGGACCAAGCCAAAAACATTCAGTACTTC

abundance: many
d_gene: TRBD1
j_gene: TRBJ1-1
v_gene: TRBV7-9
CDR3aa: CASSPGTGGHTEAFF
CDR3nt: TGTGCCAGCAGCCCGGGGACAGGGGGCCACACTGAAGCTTTCTTT

abundance: -
d_gene: TRBD1
j_gene: TRBJ2-7
v_gene: TRBV5-4
CDR3aa: CASSLQGASYEQYF
CDR3nt: TGTGCCAGCAGCCTACAGGGGGCCTCCTACGAGCAGTACTTC

abundance: -
d_gene: TRBD1
j_gene: TRBJ1-5
v_gene: TRBV6-1
CDR3aa: CASSGPQGGRHSNQPQHF
CDR3nt: TGTGCCAGCAGTGGGCCCCAGGGGGGACGTCATAGCAATCAGCCCCAGCATTTT

abundance: few
d_gene: -
j_gene: TRBJ1-1
v_gene: TRBV11-2
CDR3aa: CASRFGDTEAFF
CDR3nt: TGTGCCAGCAGATTCGGGGACACTGAAGCTTTCTTT

abundance: once
d_gene: TRBD2
j_gene: TRBJ2-1
v_gene: TRBV25-1
CDR3aa: CASSAPGLAVNEQFF
CDR3nt: TGTGCCAGCAGTGCACCGGGACTAGCTGTCAATGAGCAGTTCTTC

abundance: -
d_gene: -
j_gene: TRBJ2-3
v_gene: TRBV5-1
CDR3aa: CASSLGRWDSTDTQYF
CDR3nt: TGCGCCAGCAGCTTGGGACGGTGGGACTCCACAGATACGCAGTATTTT

abundance: few
d_gene: TRBD2
j_gene: TRBJ2-1
v_gene: TRBV27
CDR3aa: CASSYPDLKGRGSYNEQFF
CDR3nt: TGTGCCAGCAGTTACCCGGATCTTAAAGGGAGGGGCTCCTACAATGAGCAGTTCTTC

abundance: -
d_gene: TRBD1
j_gene: TRBJ2-6
v_gene: TRBV2
CDR3aa: CASSPLDRAGANVLTF
CDR3nt: TGTGCCAGCAGCCCCCTAGACAGGGCTGGGGCCAACGTCCTGACTTTC

abundance: -
d_gene: -
j_gene: TRBJ2-2
v_gene: TRBV10-3
CDR3aa: CAISERGGNTGELFF
CDR3nt: TGTGCCATCAGTGAGCGCGGCGGAAACACCGGGGAGCTGTTTTTT

abundance: -
d_gene: TRBD2
j_gene: TRBJ2-1
v_gene: TRBV29-1
CDR3aa: CSVKGLAGGPDEQFF
CDR3nt: TGCAGCGTGAAGGGACTAGCGGGAGGGCCGGATGAGCAGTTCTTC

abundance: few
d_gene: TRBD1
j_gene: TRBJ2-7
v_gene: TRBV7-9
CDR3aa: CASGGGTGTHEQYF
CDR3nt: TGTGCCAGTGGAGGCGGGACAGGTACCCACGAGCAGTACTTC

abundance: -
d_gene: TRBD2
j_gene: TRBJ2-1
v_gene: TRBV30
CDR3aa: CAWSGTSWGNEQFF
CDR3nt: TGTGCCTGGAGCGGGACTAGCTGGGGGAATGAGCAGTTCTTC

abundance: -
d_gene: TRBD1
j_gene: TRBJ2-7
v_gene: TRBV30
CDR3aa: CAWSGQTGTYEQYF
CDR3nt: TGTGCCTGGAGTGGTCAGACAGGGACCTACGAGCAGTACTTC

abundance: -
d_gene: -
j_gene: TRBJ2-1
v_gene: TRBV5-6
CDR3aa: CASSLSSLRGSSYNEQFF
CDR3nt: TGTGCCAGCAGCTTGTCCTCCTTACGGGGGAGCTCCTACAATGAGCAGTTCTTC

abundance: -
d_gene: TRBD2
j_gene: TRBJ2-5
v_gene: TRBV19
CDR3aa: CASSLGTSGKETQYF
CDR3nt: TGTGCCAGTAGTTTGGGGACTAGCGGGAAAGAGACCCAGTACTTC

abundance: -
d_gene: -
j_gene: TRBJ2-6
v_gene: TRBV2
CDR3aa: CASSPRGNAGANVLTF
CDR3nt: TGTGCCAGCAGTCCCAGGGGAAACGCTGGGGCCAACGTCCTGACTTTC

abundance: -
d_gene: TRBD2
j_gene: TRBJ2-4
v_gene: TRBV4-1
CDR3aa: CASSPWGPDREGAKNIQYF
CDR3nt: TGCGCCAGCAGCCCCTGGGGACCAGATAGGGAGGGAGCCAAAAACATTCAGTACTTC

abundance: -
d_gene: -
j_gene: TRBJ1-1
v_gene: TRBV4-1
CDR3aa: CASSQEWRGEAFF
CDR3nt: TGCGCCAGCAGCCAAGAGTGGAGGGGTGAAGCTTTCTTT

abundance: -
d_gene: TRBD2
j_gene: TRBJ2-5
v_gene: TRBV14
CDR3aa: CASSSLAGGGETQYF
CDR3nt: TGTGCCAGCAGCTCCCTGGCGGGAGGCGGGGAGACCCAGTACTTC

abundance: few
d_gene: TRBD2
j_gene: TRBJ2-5
v_gene: TRBV7-7
CDR3aa: CASSSRGGSEETQYF
CDR3nt: TGTGCCAGCAGCTCGCGGGGCGGGAGTGAAGAGACCCAGTACTTC

abundance: -
d_gene: TRBD2
j_gene: TRBJ2-1
v_gene: TRBV7-2
CDR3aa: CASSLTSGTAAWGNEQFF
CDR3nt: TGTGCCAGCAGCTTAACTAGCGGGACCGCCGCCTGGGGCAATGAGCAGTTCTTC

abundance: -
d_gene: -
j_gene: TRBJ1-2
v_gene: TRBV20-1
CDR3aa: CSAQGNDGYTF
CDR3nt: TGCAGTGCGCAGGGGAACGACGGCTACACCTTC

abundance: -
d_gene: -
j_gene: TRBJ2-3
v_gene: TRBV2
CDR3aa: CASSEGTGTYSSTDTQYF
CDR3nt: TGTGCCAGCAGTGAGGGAACCGGGACATACTCTAGCACAGATACGCAGTATTTT

abundance: -
d_gene: -
j_gene: TRBJ2-7
v_gene: TRBV7-9
CDR3aa: CASSPRSPSTEQYF
CDR3nt: TGTGCCAGCAGCCCCCGATCCCCCTCTACCGAGCAGTACTTC

abundance: few
d_gene: TRBD2
j_gene: TRBJ2-3
v_gene: TRBV7-3
CDR3aa: CASSPAGLNTQYF
CDR3nt: TGTGCCAGCAGCCCAGCGGGGCTAAATACGCAGTATTTT

abundance: -
d_gene: -
j_gene: TRBJ2-1
v_gene: TRBV7-9
CDR3aa: CASSSFRAWGLRNEQFF
CDR3nt: TGTGCCAGCAGCTCCTTCCGTGCATGGGGCTTGAGGAATGAGCAGTTCTTC

abundance: few
d_gene: -
j_gene: TRBJ1-1
v_gene: TRBV4-1
CDR3aa: CASSQVPQMNTEAFF
CDR3nt: TGCGCCAGCAGCCAAGTCCCGCAGATGAACACTGAAGCTTTCTTT

abundance: -
d_gene: TRBD2
j_gene: TRBJ2-5
v_gene: TRBV7-9
CDR3aa: CASSLAGGLGETQYF
CDR3nt: TGTGCCAGCAGCTTAGCGGGAGGGCTGGGAGAGACCCAGTACTTC

abundance: -
d_gene: -
j_gene: TRBJ1-2
v_gene: TRBV5-1
CDR3aa: CASSLEFGYGYTF
CDR3nt: TGCGCCAGCAGCTTGGAGTTCGGTTATGGCTACACCTTC